Listed below are T cell receptor beta chains from one sample, sequenced in a study of beta chain features in type 1 diabetes. Method: immunoSEQ multiplex PCR; TCRdb's copy keeps in-frame clones and lacks some. Among 150,000 to 200,000 clones listed, approximately 8.7% were seen once. The sequencing sample was made of central memory CD4+ T cells from blood. These receptors were taken from a woman in her twenties or thirties with type 1 diabetes. Each CDR3 is given without its conserved first and last residue. A D gene is named only where the DNA matches it firmly. Only part of the rows carry a size: once, few, many, or a class if the clone is expanded.

j_call: TRBJ2-2
cdr3_length: 12
d_call: -
clone_size: few
v_call: TRBV11-2
cdr3_aa: ASSLAQITGELF

j_call: TRBJ2-7
cdr3_length: 12
d_call: -
clone_size: -
v_call: TRBV6-6
cdr3_aa: ASSSQVFRDEQY

j_call: TRBJ2-3
cdr3_length: 12
d_call: -
clone_size: few
v_call: TRBV25-1
cdr3_aa: ATAEVGYTDTQY

j_call: TRBJ2-5
cdr3_length: 11
d_call: -
clone_size: few
v_call: TRBV5-1
cdr3_aa: ASSNGYQETQY

j_call: TRBJ2-7
cdr3_length: 13
d_call: TRBD2
clone_size: few
v_call: TRBV18
cdr3_aa: ASSPPASGLYEQY

j_call: TRBJ2-7
cdr3_length: 12
d_call: -
clone_size: -
v_call: TRBV6-6
cdr3_aa: ASSYEALVYEQY

j_call: TRBJ2-1
cdr3_length: 12
d_call: TRBD2
clone_size: few
v_call: TRBV29-1
cdr3_aa: SATGLAAEGEQF

j_call: TRBJ2-5
cdr3_length: 9
d_call: -
clone_size: many
v_call: TRBV30
cdr3_aa: AWSYGETQY

j_call: TRBJ1-5
cdr3_length: 12
d_call: TRBD1
clone_size: -
v_call: TRBV27
cdr3_aa: ASSLGTGNQPQH

j_call: TRBJ1-2
cdr3_length: 11
d_call: -
clone_size: -
v_call: TRBV5-4
cdr3_aa: ASRAQGYYGYT

j_call: TRBJ2-5
cdr3_length: 11
d_call: -
clone_size: -
v_call: TRBV5-1
cdr3_aa: ASSLMSMETQY

j_call: TRBJ1-2
cdr3_length: 13
d_call: -
clone_size: -
v_call: TRBV7-4
cdr3_aa: ASSPIDTGHYGYT

j_call: TRBJ1-2
cdr3_length: 12
d_call: TRBD1
clone_size: -
v_call: TRBV5-1
cdr3_aa: ASSLSSTGEGYT

j_call: TRBJ2-2
cdr3_length: 13
d_call: -
clone_size: few
v_call: TRBV5-1
cdr3_aa: ASSLAGANTGELF

j_call: TRBJ1-1
cdr3_length: 12
d_call: -
clone_size: few
v_call: TRBV10-3
cdr3_aa: AISDTWEGTEAF